The clone carrying this TCR beta chain was seen once. Its antigen remains unknown. The CDR3 totals 13 residues. Trimming stripped 7 bases from V and 3 bases from J, with 13 bases between. Germline CDR1 reads SNHLY; CDR2 reads FYNNEI. This table comes from immunoSEQ multiplex PCR, and its TCRdb copy is limited to in-frame clones, with some not included. The sample includes around 120,000 clones, approximately 70% of them seen just once. The data were obtained in a study of shared clonotypes between healthy human individuals. Overall study findings and caveats: Incompleteness in sorted-subset sequencing, despite large depth, was shown by rarefaction. A reduction in generation probabilities was seen for non-shared clonotypes relative to those shared by all four donors.

The receptor was isolated from a woman aged 30 to 39 in good health. Sequencing was performed on memory CD8+ T cells sorted from blood. The subset was: CD45RO+ cells pooled with CCR7-negative TemRA cells. V gene TRBV2 combines with J gene TRBJ2-7; no clear D gene. The CDR3 DNA reads TGTGCCAGCAAAGCGTACTTGTACTACGAGCAGTACTTC. Protein: CASKAYLYYEQYF.